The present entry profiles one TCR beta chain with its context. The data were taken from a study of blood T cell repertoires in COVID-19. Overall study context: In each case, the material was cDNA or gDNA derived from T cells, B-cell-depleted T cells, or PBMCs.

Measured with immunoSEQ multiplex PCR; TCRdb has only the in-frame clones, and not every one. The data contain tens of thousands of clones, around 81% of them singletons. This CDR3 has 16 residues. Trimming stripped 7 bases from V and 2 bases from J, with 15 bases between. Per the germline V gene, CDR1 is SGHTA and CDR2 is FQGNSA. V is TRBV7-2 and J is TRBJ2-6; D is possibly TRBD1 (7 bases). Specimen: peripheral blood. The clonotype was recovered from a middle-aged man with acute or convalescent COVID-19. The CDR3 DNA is TGTGCCAGCAACTCCAGGGGGGCGCCTGGGGCCAACGTCCTGACTTTC. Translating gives CASNSRGAPGANVLTF. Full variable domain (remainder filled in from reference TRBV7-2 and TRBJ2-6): GAGVSQSPSNKVTEKGKDVELRCDPISGHTALYWYRQSLGQGLEFLIYFQGNSAPDKSGLPSDRFSAERTGGSVSTLTIQRTQQEDSAVYLCASNSRGAPGANVLTFGAGSRLTVL.